This T cell receptor (beta chain) was sequenced in a study of OX40 agonist ivuxolimab in advanced cancers. In its sample, this clone was seen a few times. Germline V lookup: CDR1 MRHNA, CDR2 SNTAGT. J was trimmed by 7 bases and V by 3 bases; bases with no gene match: 5. The CDR3 totals 15 residues. Clones were read by immunoSEQ multiplex PCR, and TCRdb kept only the in-frame ones, dropping some. The profile shows some 10,000 clones, about three quarters of them singletons. The starting material was CD4+ or CD8+ T cells sorted from blood, obtained in a trial of the OX40 agonist ivuxolimab. The rearrangement uses TRBV6-4 and TRBJ2-1, with 11 nucleotides matching TRBD2. This clonotype originated in an adult with an advanced solid tumor such as melanoma, head and neck, liver or kidney cancer. For the CDR3, the DNA is TGTGCCAGCAGTGAAACTAGCGGGAGTGGAAATGAGCAGTTCTTC. It specifies CASSETSGSGNEQFF.